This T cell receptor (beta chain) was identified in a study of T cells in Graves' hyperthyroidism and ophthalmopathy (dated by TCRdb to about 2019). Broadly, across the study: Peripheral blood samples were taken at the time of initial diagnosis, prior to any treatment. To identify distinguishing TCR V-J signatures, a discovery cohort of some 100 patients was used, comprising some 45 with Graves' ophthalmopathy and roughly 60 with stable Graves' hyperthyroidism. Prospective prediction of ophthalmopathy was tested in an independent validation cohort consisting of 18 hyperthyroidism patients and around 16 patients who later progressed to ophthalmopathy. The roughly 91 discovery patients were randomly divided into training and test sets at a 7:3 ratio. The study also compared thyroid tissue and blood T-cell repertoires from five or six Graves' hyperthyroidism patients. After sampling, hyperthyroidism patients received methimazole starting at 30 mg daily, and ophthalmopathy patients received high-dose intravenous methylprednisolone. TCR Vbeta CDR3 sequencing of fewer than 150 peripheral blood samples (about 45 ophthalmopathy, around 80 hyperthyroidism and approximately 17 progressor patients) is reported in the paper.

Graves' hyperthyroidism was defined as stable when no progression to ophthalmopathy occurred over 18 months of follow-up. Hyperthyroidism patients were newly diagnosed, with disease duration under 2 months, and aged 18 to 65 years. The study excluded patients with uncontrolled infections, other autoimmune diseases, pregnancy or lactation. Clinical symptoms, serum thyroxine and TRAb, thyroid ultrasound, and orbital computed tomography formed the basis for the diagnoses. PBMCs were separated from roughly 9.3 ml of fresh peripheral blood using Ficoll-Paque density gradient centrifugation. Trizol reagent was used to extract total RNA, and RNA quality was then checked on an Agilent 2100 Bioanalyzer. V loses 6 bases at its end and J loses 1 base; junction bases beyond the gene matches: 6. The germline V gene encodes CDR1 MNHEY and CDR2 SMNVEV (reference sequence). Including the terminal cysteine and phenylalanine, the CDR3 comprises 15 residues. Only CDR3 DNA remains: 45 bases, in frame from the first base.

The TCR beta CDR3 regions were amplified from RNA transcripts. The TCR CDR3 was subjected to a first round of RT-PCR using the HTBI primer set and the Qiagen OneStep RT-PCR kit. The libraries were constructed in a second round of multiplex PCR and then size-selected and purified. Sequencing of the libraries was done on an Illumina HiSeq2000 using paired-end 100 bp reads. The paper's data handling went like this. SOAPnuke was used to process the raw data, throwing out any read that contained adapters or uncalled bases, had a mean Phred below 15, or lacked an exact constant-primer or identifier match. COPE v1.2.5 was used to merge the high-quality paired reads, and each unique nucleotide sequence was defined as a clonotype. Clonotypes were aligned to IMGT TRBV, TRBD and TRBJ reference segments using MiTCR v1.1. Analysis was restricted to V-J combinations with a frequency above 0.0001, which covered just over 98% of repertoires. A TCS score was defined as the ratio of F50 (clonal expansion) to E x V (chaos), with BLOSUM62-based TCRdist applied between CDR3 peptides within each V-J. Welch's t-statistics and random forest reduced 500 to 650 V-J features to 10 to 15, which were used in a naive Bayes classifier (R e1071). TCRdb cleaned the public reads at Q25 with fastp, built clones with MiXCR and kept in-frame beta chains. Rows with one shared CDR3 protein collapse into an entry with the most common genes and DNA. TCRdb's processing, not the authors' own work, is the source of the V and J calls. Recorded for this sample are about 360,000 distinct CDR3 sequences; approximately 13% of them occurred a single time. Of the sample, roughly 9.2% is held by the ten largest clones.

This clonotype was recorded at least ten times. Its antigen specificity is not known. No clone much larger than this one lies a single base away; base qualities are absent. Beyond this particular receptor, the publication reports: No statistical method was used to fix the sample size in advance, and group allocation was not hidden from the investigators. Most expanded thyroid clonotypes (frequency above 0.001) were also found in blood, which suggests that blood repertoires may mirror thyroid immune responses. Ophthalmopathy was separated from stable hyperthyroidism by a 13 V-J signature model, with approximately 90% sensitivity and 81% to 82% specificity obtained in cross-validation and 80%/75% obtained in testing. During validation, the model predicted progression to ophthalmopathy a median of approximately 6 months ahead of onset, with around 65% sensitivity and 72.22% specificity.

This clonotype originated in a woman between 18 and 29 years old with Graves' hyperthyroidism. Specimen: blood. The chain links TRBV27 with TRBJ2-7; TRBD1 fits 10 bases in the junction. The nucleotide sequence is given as TGTGCCAGCAGGATCGGGACAGGGGCGTCCTACGAGCAGTACTTC. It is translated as CASRIGTGASYEQYF.